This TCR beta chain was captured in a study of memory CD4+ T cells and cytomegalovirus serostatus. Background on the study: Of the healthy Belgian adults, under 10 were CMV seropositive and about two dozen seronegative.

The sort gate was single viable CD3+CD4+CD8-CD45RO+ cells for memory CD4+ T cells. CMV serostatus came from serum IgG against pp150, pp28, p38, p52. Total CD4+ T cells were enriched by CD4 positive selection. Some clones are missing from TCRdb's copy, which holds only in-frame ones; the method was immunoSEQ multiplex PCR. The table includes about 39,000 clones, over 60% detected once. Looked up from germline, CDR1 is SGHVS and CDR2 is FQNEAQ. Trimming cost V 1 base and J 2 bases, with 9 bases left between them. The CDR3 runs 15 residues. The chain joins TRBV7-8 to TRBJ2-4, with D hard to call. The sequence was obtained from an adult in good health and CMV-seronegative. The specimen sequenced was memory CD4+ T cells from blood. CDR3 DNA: TGTGCCAGCAGCTTAGAGGGTGGGTCCAAAAACATTCAGTACTTC. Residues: CASSLEGGSKNIQYF.